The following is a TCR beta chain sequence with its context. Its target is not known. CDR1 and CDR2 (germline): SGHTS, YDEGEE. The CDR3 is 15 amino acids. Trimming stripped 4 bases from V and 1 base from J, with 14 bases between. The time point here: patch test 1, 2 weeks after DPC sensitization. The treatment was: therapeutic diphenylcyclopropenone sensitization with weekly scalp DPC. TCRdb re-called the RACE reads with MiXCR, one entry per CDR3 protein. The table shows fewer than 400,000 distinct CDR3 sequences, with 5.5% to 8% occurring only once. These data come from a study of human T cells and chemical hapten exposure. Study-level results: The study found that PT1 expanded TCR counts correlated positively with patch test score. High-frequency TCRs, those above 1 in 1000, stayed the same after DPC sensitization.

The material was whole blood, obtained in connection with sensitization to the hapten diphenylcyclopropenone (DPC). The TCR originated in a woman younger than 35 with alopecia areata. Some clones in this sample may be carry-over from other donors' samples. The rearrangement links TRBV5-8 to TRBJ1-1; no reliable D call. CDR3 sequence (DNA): TGTGCCAGCAGCCCTAACCTTGACACGAACACTGAAGCTTTCTTT. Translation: CASSPNLDTNTEAFF.